This entry lists 25 T cell receptor beta chains sequenced from one sample in a study of OX40 agonist ivuxolimab in advanced cancers. The library came from the immunoSEQ multiplex PCR assay. Sourced from immuneACCESS, this table was stored by TCRdb with only in-frame sequences that have V and J called. A share of the clones is absent; for the studies checked, an unresolved V gene accounts for under half, and the remainder has no known explanation. The sample data list about 51,000 clones, and almost 90% of these were observed just once. Of the sample, around 3.3% is held by the ten largest clones. This sample comprised CD4+ or CD8+ T cells sorted from blood, obtained in a trial of the OX40 agonist ivuxolimab. The receptors originated from an adult with an advanced solid tumor such as melanoma, head and neck, liver or kidney cancer.

This chain uses TRBV4-2 with TRBJ2-1; TRBD1 might be the D (6 bases). The germline V and J ends were trimmed by 1 base and 5 bases, with 12 bases remaining between them. This CDR3 is 15 amino acids long. CDR1 LGHNA and CDR2 YNFKEQ come from the germline V gene. In nucleotides, the CDR3 is TGTGCCAGCAGCCAAGCAGGGGTCGGACACAATGAGCAGTTCTTC. It is translated as CASSQAGVGHNEQFF.

This clone was detected once. The chain is built from TRBV10-3 and TRBJ1-2; D is ambiguous. CDR1 is ENHRY and CDR2 is SYGVKD in the germline V gene. The V end was cut by 7 bases, the J end by 5 bases, with 11 bases between. This CDR3 is built from 12 residues. The CDR3 DNA sequence: TGTGCCATCATGGAGAGTGGTTATGGCTACACCTTC. Encoded protein: CAIMESGYGYTF.

This chain joins TRBV4-2 and TRBJ1-6; D remains ambiguous. The CDR3 contains 15 residues. Germline lookup yields CDR1 LGHNA and CDR2 YNFKEQ. Trimming removed 0 bases at V and 9 bases at J, with 12 bases between. The CDR3 DNA is TGTGCCAGCAGCCAAGAGGGGAGTAGCCGTTCACCCCTCCACTTT. Amino acids: CASSQEGSSRSPLHF.

This clone has a single count. This rearrangement joins TRBV5-4 to TRBJ1-6; D possibly corresponds to TRBD1 (5 bases). CDR1 SGHNT and CDR2 YYREEE come from the germline V gene (reference sequence). V lost 4 bases to trimming and J lost 6 bases, with 14 bases between them. The CDR3 contains 15 residues. The CDR3 spells CASSQGTDINSPLHF. In nucleotides, the CDR3 is TGTGCCAGCAGCCAAGGGACGGACATTAATTCACCCCTCCACTTT.

This rearrangement joins TRBV9 to TRBJ1-3; a possible D gene is TRBD1 (5 bases). The CDR3 length is 15 residues. Germline-derived CDR1 and CDR2 are SGDLS and YYNGEE. V shed 3 bases and J shed 3 bases, with 13 bases lying between them. CDR3 sequence (DNA): TGTGCCAGCAGCGACCGGGACGGAAGTGGAAACACCATATATTTT. Residues: CASSDRDGSGNTIYF.

In nucleotides, the CDR3 is TGTGCCAGCTCAAGAGACAAGAACACTGAAGCTTTCTTT. This codes for CASSRDKNTEAFF. This chain joins TRBV18 and TRBJ1-1; D gene uncertain. V was trimmed by 5 bases and J by 1 base, leaving 8 bases between them. The CDR3 runs to 13 residues. CDR1 is KGHSH, CDR2 LQKENI, per germline.

This clone showed up just a few times. DNA of the CDR3: TGCGCCAGCAGTACCGGGACAGTCACCGGGGAGCTGTTTTTT. Translating it yields CASSTGTVTGELFF. This rearrangement joins TRBV10-1 to TRBJ2-2, with 7 bases fitting TRBD1. J gave up 4 bases and V 5 bases, and 4 bases lay outside the gene matches. The CDR3 contains 14 residues. Germline assignment: CDR1 WNHNN and CDR2 SYGVQD (reference sequence).

The genes are TRBV2 and TRBJ2-7; TRBD1 aligns across 8 bases. Germline values: CDR1 SNHLY, CDR2 FYNNEI. The CDR3 has 16 amino acids. J was trimmed by 0 bases and V by 5 bases; bases with no gene match: 9. The CDR3 here is CASSPLVGQDSYEQYF. CDR3 bases: TGTGCCAGCAGTCCCCTCGTGGGACAGGACTCCTACGAGCAGTACTTC.

A few counts support this clone. The V and J genes are TRBV2 and TRBJ2-2, with D possibly being TRBD1 (5 bases). Trimming left V 6 bases short and J 7 bases short, with 12 bases between. The germline V gene encodes CDR1 SNHLY and CDR2 FYNNEI. This CDR3 region has 13 residues. The CDR3 protein is CASRGRENGELFF. The CDR3 DNA reads as TGTGCCAGCAGGGGCAGGGAAAACGGGGAGCTGTTTTTT.

The gene calls are TRBV18 and TRBJ2-5; D is uncertain. Germline-derived CDR1 and CDR2 are KGHSH and LQKENI. Trimming left V 3 bases short and J 4 bases short, with 15 bases between. The CDR3 covers 15 residues. CDR3 amino acids: CASSPMEHWGETQYF. DNA for the CDR3: TGTGCCAGCTCACCTATGGAGCATTGGGGAGAGACCCAGTACTTC.

This sequence joins TRBV19 and TRBJ2-5; 10 bases are a match to TRBD2. Germline V gives CDR1 LNHDA, CDR2 SQIVND (reference sequence). The V gene end was trimmed by 3 bases and the J gene end by 5 bases; junction bases not matched to a gene: 6. The CDR3 has 15 residues. CDR3 coding DNA: TGTGCCAGTAGTATGGCCGGGACTAGCGTGGAGACCCAGTACTTC. It translates to CASSMAGTSVETQYF. Together with reference TRBV19 and TRBJ2-5, the CDR3 gives the full variable domain: DGGITQSPKYLFRKEGQNVTLSCEQNLNHDAMYWYRQDPGQGLRLIYYSQIVNDFQKGDIAEGYSVSREKKESFPLTVTSAQKNPTAFYLCASSMAGTSVETQYFGPGTRLLVL.

The chain couples TRBV15 to TRBJ2-5, with a tentative D call TRBD1 (5 bases). This CDR3 contains 16 residues. The germline V gene has CDR1 LNHNV and CDR2 YYDKDF (reference sequence). Trimming removed 0 bases at V and 5 bases at J, with 16 bases between. The CDR3 DNA is TGTGCCACCAGCAGAGATGAGAGACAGAGTACCGAGACCCAGTACTTC. Translated, it gives CATSRDERQSTETQYF.

This chain uses TRBV28 with TRBJ2-7; D remains unclear. The germline gives CDR1 MDHEN, CDR2 SYDVKM. The V end was cut by 8 bases, the J end by 4 bases, with 9 bases between. This CDR3 region has 11 residues. CDR3 region: CASQLQYEQYF. The DNA for the CDR3 is TGTGCCAGCCAGCTCCAGTACGAGCAGTACTTC. The full variable domain, with the rest looked up from reference TRBV28 and TRBJ2-7, is DVKVTQSSRYLVKRTGEKVFLECVQDMDHENMFWYRQDPGLGLRLIYFSYDVKMKEKGDIPEGYSVSREKKERFSLILESASTNQTSMYLCASQLQYEQYFGPGTRLTVT.

In DNA, the CDR3 is TGTGCCAGCAGCTTAGTCTCAGGCGCCTACGAGCAGTACTTC. It is translated as CASSLVSGAYEQYF. The gene calls are TRBV11-2 and TRBJ2-7, with no clear D. The germline CDR1 and CDR2 sequences are SGHAT and FQNNGV. The V end lost 1 base, the J end lost 2 bases, and 9 bases lay between the germline ends. The CDR3 loop spans 14 amino acids.

The V and J genes are TRBV6-5 and TRBJ2-3, with TRBD2 identical over 10 bases. The CDR3 length is 16 residues. With 2 bases clipped from V and 2 bases from J, the junction kept 4 bases outside the gene matches. Germline V gives CDR1 MNHEY, CDR2 SVGAGI. CDR3 residues: CASSYIAGGPTDTQYF. CDR3 DNA: TGTGCCAGCAGTTACATAGCGGGAGGCCCCACAGATACGCAGTATTTT.

The rearrangement links TRBV18 to TRBJ2-7; the match to TRBD2 covers 8 bases. In germline, CDR1 is KGHSH, CDR2 LQKENI. With 2 bases clipped from V and 4 bases from J, the junction kept 4 bases outside the gene matches. There are 14 residues in the CDR3. The CDR3 loop reads CASSPMSGSYEQYF. CDR3 coding DNA: TGTGCCAGCTCACCAATGAGCGGGAGTTACGAGCAGTACTTC.

J is TRBJ2-7 and V is TRBV7-2, with a tentative D call TRBD2 (5 bases). Germline V gene lookup returns CDR1 SGHTA and CDR2 FQGNSA. The CDR3 is 12 residues long. Trimming pared 7 bases from V and 4 bases from J, leaving 11 bases between. CDR3 DNA sequence: TGTGCCAGCACCTTCGGGGTTTACGAGCAGTACTTC. Its translation: CASTFGVYEQYF.

J is TRBJ2-5 and V is TRBV2; TRBD1 matches 7 bases. The J segment lost 3 bases and the V segment lost 6 bases, leaving 4 bases of the junction unmatched. There are 13 residues in the CDR3. Looked up from germline, CDR1 is SNHLY and CDR2 is FYNNEI. The CDR3 loop is CASSRQGEETQYF. The CDR3 nucleotides are TGTGCCAGCAGCCGACAGGGCGAAGAGACCCAGTACTTC. Full variable domain (remainder filled in from reference TRBV2 and TRBJ2-5): EPEVTQTPSHQVTQMGQEVILRCVPISNHLYFYWYRQILGQKVEFLVSFYNNEISEKSEIFDDQFSVERPDGSNFTLKIRSTKLEDSAMYFCASSRQGEETQYFGPGTRLLVL.

The gene calls are TRBV18 and TRBJ1-2; 7 bases map to TRBD1. V dropped 1 base and J dropped 8; count of bases not matched to a gene: 4. The CDR3 is 13 amino acids. Germline CDR1 is KGHSH and CDR2 is LQKENI. CDR3 in DNA: TGTGCCAGCTCACCACAGGGGGCGAGGGGCTACACCTTC. Amino acid sequence: CASSPQGARGYTF. The variable domain in full, with the rest retrieved from reference TRBV18 and TRBJ1-2, is NAGVMQNPRHLVRRRGQEARLRCSPMKGHSHVYWYRQLPEEGLKFMVYLQKENIIDESGMPKERFSAEFPKEGPSILRIQQVVRGDSAAYFCASSPQGARGYTFGSGTRLTVV.

The V gene is TRBV19, the J gene TRBJ2-1; D assignment may be TRBD1 or TRBD2 (5 bases each). V lost 3 bases and J 5 bases, leaving 14 bases between the germline ends. From germline, CDR1 is LNHDA and CDR2 SQIVND (reference sequence). The CDR3 is 15 residues long. The CDR3 nucleotides read TGTGCCAGTAGTATGGTTTGGGGGTCCGACAATGAGCAGTTCTTC. Translated: CASSMVWGSDNEQFF.

The chain combines TRBV14 with TRBJ2-7; the D is unclear. The ends were cut back, 1 base at V and 0 bases at J, with 7 bases in the middle. The CDR3 sequence is 14 residues long. The germline V gene has CDR1 SGHDN and CDR2 FVKESK. CDR3 loop: CASSQGRASYEQYF. DNA for the CDR3: TGTGCCAGCAGCCAAGGTAGAGCCTCCTACGAGCAGTACTTC.

This clone was observed once. CDR3 DNA: TGTGCCAGCTCCGCAATGGAGGGGGCCCCCTACGAGCAGTACTTC. Amino acids: CASSAMEGAPYEQYF. The chain uses TRBV18 and TRBJ2-7, with D tentatively TRBD1 (7 bases). Germline assignment: CDR1 KGHSH and CDR2 LQKENI. The CDR3 contains 15 residues. V lost 6 bases and J 2 bases, leaving 17 bases between the germline ends.

J is TRBJ1-6 and V is TRBV28; TRBD1 aligns across 7 bases. J gave up 6 bases and V 10 bases, and 9 bases lay outside the gene matches. CDR1 MDHEN and CDR2 SYDVKM come from the germline V gene. This CDR3 has 14 residues. Here the CDR3 reads CATIRDSINSPLHF. The CDR3 coding sequence is TGTGCCACCATCCGGGACAGCATTAATTCACCCCTCCACTTT.

This chain uses TRBV28 with TRBJ1-5; unclear D gene. V gave up 7 bases and J gave up 4 bases, with 14 bases separating them. The CDR3 consists of 14 residues. Germline CDR1 and CDR2: MDHEN and SYDVKM. The CDR3 region is CASTTGSGNQPQHF. In DNA form, the CDR3 reads TGTGCCAGCACCACCGGGAGTGGTAATCAGCCCCAGCATTTT.

The CDR3, as DNA: TGTGCCAGTACCCATTTCGGCTCGGGCACTGAAGCTTTCTTT. Its translation is CASTHFGSGTEAFF. V and J are TRBV19 and TRBJ1-1; D is uncertain. The CDR3 consists of 14 residues. The V end lost 7 bases, the J end lost 4 bases, and 16 bases lay between the germline ends. Germline-derived CDR1 and CDR2 are LNHDA and SQIVND (reference sequence).